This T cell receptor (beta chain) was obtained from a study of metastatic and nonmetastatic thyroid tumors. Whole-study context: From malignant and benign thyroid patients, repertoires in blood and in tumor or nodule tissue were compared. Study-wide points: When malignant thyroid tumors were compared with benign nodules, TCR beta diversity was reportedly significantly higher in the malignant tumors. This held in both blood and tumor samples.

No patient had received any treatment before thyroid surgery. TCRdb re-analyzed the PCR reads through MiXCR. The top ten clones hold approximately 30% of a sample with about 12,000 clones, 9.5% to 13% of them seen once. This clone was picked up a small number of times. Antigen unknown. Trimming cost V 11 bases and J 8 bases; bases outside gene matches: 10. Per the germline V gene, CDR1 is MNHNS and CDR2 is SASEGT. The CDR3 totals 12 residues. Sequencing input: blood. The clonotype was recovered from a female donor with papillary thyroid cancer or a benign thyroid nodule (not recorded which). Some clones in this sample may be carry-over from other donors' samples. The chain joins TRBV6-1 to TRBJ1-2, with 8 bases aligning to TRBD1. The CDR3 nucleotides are TGTGCCGTGACGACAGGGGAGGGAGGCTACACCTTC. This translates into CAVTTGEGGYTF.